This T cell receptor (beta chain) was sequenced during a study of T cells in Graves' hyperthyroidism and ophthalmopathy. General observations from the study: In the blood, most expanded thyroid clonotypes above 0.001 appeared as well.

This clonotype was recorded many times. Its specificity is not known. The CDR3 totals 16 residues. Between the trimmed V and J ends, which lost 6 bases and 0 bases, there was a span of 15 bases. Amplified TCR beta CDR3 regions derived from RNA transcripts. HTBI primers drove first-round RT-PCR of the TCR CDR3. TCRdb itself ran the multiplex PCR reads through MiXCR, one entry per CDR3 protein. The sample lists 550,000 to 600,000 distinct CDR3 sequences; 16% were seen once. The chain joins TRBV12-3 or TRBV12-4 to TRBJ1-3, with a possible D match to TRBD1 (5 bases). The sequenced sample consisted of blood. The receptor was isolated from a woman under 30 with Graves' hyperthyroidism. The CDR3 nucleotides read TGTGCCAGCAGGTCGCCCAGGGATCTCTCTGGAAACACCATATATTTT. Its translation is CASRSPRDLSGNTIYF.